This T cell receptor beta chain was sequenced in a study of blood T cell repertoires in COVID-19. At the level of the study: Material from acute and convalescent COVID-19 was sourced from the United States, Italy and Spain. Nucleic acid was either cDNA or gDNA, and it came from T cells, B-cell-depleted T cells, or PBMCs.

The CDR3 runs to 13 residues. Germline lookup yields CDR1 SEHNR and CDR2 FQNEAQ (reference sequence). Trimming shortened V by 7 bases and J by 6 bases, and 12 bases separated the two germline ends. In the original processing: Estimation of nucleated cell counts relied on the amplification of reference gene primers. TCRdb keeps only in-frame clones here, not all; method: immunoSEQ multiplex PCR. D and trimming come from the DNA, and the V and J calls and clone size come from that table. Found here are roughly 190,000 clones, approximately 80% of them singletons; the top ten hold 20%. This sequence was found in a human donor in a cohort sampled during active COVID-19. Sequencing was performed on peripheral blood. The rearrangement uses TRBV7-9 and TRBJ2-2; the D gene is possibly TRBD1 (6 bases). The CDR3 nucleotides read TGTGCCAGCATATTAACAGGGTCCGGGGAGCTGTTTTTT. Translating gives CASILTGSGELFF.